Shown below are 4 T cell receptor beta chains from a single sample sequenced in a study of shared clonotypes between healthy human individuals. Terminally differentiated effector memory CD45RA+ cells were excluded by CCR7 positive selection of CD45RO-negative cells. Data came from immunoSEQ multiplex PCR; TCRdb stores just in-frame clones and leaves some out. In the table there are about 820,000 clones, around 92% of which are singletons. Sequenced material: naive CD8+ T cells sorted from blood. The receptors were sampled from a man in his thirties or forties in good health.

The CDR3 reads CASSVPSGHLNTGELFF. DNA of the CDR3: TGTGCCAGCAGCGTGCCCTCGGGACACTTGAACACCGGGGAGCTGTTTTTT. The gene calls are TRBV9 and TRBJ2-2, with TRBD1 as a possible D gene (6 bases). The germline CDR1 and CDR2 sequences are SGDLS and YYNGEE. Deletions cut 2 bases from V and 1 base from J, with 15 bases between. The CDR3 has 17 amino acids.

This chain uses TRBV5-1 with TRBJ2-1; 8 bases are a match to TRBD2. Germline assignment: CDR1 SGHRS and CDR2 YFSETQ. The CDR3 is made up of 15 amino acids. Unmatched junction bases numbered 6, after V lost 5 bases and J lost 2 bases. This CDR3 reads CASSREGLAYNEQFF. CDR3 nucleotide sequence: TGCGCCAGCAGTCGGGAGGGACTGGCCTACAATGAGCAGTTCTTC.

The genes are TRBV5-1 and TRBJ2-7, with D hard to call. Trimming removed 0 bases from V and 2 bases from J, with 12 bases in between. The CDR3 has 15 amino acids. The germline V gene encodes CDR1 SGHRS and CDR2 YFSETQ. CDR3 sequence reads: CASSLGVGTTYEQYF. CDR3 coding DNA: TGCGCCAGCAGCTTGGGCGTCGGCACTACCTACGAGCAGTACTTC.

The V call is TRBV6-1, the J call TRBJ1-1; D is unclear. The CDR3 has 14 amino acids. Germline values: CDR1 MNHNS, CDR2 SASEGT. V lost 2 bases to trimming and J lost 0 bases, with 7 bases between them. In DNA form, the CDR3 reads TGTGCCAGCAGTGAAACCGAACTGAACACTGAAGCTTTCTTT. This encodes CASSETELNTEAFF.